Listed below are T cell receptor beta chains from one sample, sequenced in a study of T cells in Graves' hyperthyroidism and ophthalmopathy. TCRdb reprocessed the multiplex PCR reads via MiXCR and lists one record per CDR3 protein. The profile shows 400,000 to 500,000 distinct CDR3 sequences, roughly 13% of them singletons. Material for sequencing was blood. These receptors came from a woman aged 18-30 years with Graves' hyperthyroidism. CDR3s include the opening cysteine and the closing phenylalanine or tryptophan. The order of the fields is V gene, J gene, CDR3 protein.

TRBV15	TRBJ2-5	CATSPRTWETQYF
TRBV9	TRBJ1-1	CASSVGGTGPAEAFF
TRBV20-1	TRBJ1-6	CSARGSPLHF
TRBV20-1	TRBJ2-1	CSAWSGIVSNEQFF
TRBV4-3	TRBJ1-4	CASSQDGWGTKNEKLFF
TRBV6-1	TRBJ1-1	CASSLGQGETEAFF
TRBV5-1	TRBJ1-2	CASREDPRANYGYTF
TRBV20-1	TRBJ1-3	CSVFQPRGGNTIYF
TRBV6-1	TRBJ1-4	CASGRGQGEEKLFF
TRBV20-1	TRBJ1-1	CSATLNRGLNTEAFF
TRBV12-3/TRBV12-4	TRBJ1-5	CASSFSREWPQHF
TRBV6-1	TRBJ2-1	CASRRREEQFF
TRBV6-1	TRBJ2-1	CASSEDTGETDEQFF
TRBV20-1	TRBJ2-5	CSARELQGASETQYF
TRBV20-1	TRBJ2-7	CSAKTRGVGDEQYF
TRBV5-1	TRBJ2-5	CASSQGTSGLQETQYF
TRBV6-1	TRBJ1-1	CASRRGENTEAFF
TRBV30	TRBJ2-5	CAWAPGTQFGTQYF
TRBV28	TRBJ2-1	CASSGGGGDLNNEQFF
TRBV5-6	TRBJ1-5	CASSRTGGAGQPQHF
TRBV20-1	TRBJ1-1	CSARDLNGGTEAFF
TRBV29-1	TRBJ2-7	CSVRDRLERVAGGGTFYGQYF
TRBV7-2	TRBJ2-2	CASSHLRTGELFF
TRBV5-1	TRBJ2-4	CASSLAGEGAKNIQYF
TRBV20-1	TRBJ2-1	CSASELAGPNEQFF
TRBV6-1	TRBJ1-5	CASRYSNQPQHF
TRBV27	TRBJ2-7	CASSLKSASLNEQYF
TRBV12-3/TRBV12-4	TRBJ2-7	CASSFAGPSYEQYF
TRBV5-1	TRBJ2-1	CASSQGGAFNDNEQFF
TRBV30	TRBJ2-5	CAWSKGRNQETQYF
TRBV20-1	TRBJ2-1	CSARDWRNYNEQFF
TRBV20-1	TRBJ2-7	CSAPGDYLYEQYF
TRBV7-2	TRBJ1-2	CASSFLGHQGLVPYGYTF
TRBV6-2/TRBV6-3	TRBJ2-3	CASSYSFARGDTQYF
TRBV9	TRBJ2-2	CASSVDVTANTGELFF
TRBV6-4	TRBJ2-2	CASSDSSLAGELFF
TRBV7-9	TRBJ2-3	CASSSRTSGRVTDTQYF
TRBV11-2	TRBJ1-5	CASSIGRKGNQPQHF
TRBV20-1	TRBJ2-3	CSARDSGPSTDTQYF
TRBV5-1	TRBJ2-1	CASSLEPGGIFHEQFF
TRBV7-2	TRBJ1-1	CASSLSGASTEAFF
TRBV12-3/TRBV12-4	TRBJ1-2	CASSLDLGGYTF
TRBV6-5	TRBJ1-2	CASGYGQGYGYTF
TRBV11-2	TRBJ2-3	CASSLHTDTQYF
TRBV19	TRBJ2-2	CASSTRGGRGTGELFF
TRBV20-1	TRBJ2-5	CSARTGLAGKAETQYF
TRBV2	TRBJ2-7	CASSEASGLDTYEQYF
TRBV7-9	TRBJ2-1	CASSPYRGSYNEQFF
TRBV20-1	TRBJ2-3	CSARGGGISTDTQYF
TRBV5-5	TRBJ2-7	CASRGGLAYEQYF
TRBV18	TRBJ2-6	CASSPPGQGADVLTF
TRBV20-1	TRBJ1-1	CSARGQRMNTEAFF
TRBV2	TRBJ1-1	CASSEVSGQGGTEAFF